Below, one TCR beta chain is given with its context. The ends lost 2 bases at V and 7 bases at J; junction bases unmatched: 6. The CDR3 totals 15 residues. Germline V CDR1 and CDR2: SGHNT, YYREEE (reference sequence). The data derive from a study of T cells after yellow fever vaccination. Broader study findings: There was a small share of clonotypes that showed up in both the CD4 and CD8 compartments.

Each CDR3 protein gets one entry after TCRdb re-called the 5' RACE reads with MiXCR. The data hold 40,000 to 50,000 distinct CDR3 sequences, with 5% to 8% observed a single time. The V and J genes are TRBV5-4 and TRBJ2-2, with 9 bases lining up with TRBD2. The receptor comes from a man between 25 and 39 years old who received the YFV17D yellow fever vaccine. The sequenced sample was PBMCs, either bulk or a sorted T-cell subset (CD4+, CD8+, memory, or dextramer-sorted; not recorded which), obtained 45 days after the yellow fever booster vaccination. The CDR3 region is CASSLGTSRGGELFF. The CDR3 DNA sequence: TGTGCCAGCAGCTTAGGGACTAGCCGTGGCGGGGAGCTGTTTTTT.